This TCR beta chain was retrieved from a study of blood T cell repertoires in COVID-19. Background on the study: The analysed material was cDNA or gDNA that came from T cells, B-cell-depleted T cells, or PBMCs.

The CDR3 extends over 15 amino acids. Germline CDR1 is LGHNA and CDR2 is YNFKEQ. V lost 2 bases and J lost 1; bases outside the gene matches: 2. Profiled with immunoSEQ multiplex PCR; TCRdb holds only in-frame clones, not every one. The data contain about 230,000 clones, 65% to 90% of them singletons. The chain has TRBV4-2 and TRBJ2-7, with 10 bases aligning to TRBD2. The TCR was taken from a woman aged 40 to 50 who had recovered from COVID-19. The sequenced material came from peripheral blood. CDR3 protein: CASSQTSGVSYEQYF. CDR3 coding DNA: TGTGCCAGCAGCCAAACTAGCGGGGTATCCTACGAGCAGTACTTC.